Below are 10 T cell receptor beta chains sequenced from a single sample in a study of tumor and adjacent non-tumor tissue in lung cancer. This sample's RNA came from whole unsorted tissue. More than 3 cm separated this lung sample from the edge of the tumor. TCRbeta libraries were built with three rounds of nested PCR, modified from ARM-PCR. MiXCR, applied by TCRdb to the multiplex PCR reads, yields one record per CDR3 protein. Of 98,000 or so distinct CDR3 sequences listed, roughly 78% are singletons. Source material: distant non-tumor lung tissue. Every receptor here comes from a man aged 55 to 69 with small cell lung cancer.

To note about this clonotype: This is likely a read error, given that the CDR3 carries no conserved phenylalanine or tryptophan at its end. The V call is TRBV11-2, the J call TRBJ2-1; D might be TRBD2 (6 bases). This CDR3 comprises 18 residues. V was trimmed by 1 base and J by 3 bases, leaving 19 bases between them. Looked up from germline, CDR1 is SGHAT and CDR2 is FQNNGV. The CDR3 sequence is CASSLGVRGGYYYNEQFL. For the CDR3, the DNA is TGTGCCAGCAGCTTAGGAGTAAGGGGAGGCTACTACTACAATGAGCAGTTCCTC.

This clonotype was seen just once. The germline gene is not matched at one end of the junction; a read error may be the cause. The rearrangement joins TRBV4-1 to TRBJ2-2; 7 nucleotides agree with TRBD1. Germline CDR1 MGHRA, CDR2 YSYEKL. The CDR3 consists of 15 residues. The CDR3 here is CAGSSRGTYTGELFF. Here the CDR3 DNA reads TGCGCCGGCAGCAGCAGGGGGACCTATACCGGGGAGTTGTTTTTT.

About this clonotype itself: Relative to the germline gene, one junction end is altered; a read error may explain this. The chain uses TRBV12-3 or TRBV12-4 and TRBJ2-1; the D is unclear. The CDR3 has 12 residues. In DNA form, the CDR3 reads TGTGCCAGCAGTCGACATGGCGGTGAGCAATTCTTC. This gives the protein CASSRHGGEQFF.

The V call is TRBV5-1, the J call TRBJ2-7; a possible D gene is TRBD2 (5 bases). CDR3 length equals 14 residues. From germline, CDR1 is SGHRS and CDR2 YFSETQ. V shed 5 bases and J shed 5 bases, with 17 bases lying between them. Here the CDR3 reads CASRHGIGGHEQYF. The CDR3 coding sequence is TGCGCCAGCAGACACGGGATAGGCGGCCACGAGCAGTACTTC.

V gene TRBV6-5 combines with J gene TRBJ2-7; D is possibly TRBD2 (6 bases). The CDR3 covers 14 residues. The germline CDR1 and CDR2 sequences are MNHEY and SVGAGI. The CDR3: CAGRRDHSSYEQYV. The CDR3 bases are TGTGCCGGCAGGCGGGACCATAGCTCCTACGAGCAATACGTC.

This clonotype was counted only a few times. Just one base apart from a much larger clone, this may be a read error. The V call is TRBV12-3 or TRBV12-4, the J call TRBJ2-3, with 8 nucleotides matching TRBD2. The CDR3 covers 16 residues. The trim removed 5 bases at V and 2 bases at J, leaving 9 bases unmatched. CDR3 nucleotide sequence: TGTGCCAGCAGTCTCCCGAGTAGCGGGATCACAGATACGCAGTATTTT. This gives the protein CASSLPSSGITDTQYF.

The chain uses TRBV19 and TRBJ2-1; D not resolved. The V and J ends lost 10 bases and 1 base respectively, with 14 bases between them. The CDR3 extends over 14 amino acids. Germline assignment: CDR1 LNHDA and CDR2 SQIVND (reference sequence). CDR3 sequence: CANKVLPSYNEQFF. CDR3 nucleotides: TGTGCCAATAAGGTACTGCCTTCCTACAATGAGCAGTTCTTC.

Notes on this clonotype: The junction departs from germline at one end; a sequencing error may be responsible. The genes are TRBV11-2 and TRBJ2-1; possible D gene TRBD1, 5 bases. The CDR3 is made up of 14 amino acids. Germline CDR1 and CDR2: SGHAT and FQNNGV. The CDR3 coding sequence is TGTGCCAGAAGCTTAGAGGCAGGGTCGGTTAAGCAGTTCTTC. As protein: CARSLEAGSVKQFF.

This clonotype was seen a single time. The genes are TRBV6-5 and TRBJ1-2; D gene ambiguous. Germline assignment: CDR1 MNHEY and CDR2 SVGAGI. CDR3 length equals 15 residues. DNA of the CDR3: TGTAGCAGCAGTCTGCAAACCGTGACAATCTATGGCTACACCTTC. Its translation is CSSSLQTVTIYGYTF.

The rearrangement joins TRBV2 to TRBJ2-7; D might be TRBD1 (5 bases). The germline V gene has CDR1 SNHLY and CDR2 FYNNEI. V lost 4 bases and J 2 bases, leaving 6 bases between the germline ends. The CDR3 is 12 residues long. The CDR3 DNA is TGTGCCAGCAGTGCCAGGGCCTACGAGCAGTACGTC. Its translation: CASSARAYEQYV.